This T cell receptor (beta chain) appears in the sequencing data of a study of neurological immune-mediated disorders. This clonotype was seen repeatedly, ten times or more. The CDR3 sequence is 14 residues long. Germline V CDR1 and CDR2: LGHNA, YSLEER. Trimming left V 4 bases short and J 3 bases short, with 12 bases between. MiXCR, applied by TCRdb to the 5' RACE reads, yields one record per CDR3 protein. The sample shows about 46,000 distinct CDR3 sequences, roughly 4.4% of them seen only once. The rearrangement links TRBV4-3 to TRBJ2-5; maybe TRBD1 (6 bases). Source material: PBMCs. The TCR sequence derives from a woman between 55 and 75 years old with multiple sclerosis. In DNA, the CDR3 is TGCGCCAGCAGCCTAGGCTCAGGGGAAGAGACCCAGTACTTC. Protein sequence: CASSLGSGEETQYF.